This is a list of T cell receptor beta chains from one sample in a study of identical twins. In TCRdb, the 5' RACE reads were re-called with MiXCR into one record per CDR3 protein. This sample has about 530,000 distinct CDR3 sequences; approximately 20% occur once, and the top ten carry 0.48%. Another study also made use of these data, one on yellow fever vaccine responses in identical twins.

Sequences were obtained from CD4+ T cells sorted from blood. Source of these receptors: a woman between 18 and 29 years old in good health. Both conserved end residues are part of each CDR3. The D gene is left open where the match is weak. Rows give clone size only sometimes, using once, few, many, or a class for an expanded clone.

CDR3aa,CDR3nt,d_gene,abundance,j_gene,v_gene
CATSDAGTSSDEQFF,TGTGCCACCAGTGATGCCGGGACTAGCAGCGATGAGCAGTTCTTC,TRBD2,.,TRBJ2-1,TRBV24-1
CATSGGANYGYTF,TGTGCCACCAGTGGGGGAGCTAACTATGGCTACACCTTC,.,.,TRBJ1-2,TRBV24-1
CSARERTGNTDTQYF,TGCAGTGCTAGAGAACGAACGGGAAACACAGATACGCAGTATTTT,.,few,TRBJ2-3,TRBV20-1
CASSFIRVGETQYF,TGTGCCAGCAGTTTCATCAGGGTAGGAGAGACCCAGTACTTC,.,once,TRBJ2-5,TRBV12-3/TRBV12-4
CSAKRRNSYNEQFF,TGCAGTGCTAAACGCAGAAACTCCTACAATGAGCAGTTCTTC,.,.,TRBJ2-1,TRBV20-1
CAGGINTGELFF,TGTGCCGGGGGAATCAACACCGGGGAGCTGTTTTTT,.,few,TRBJ2-2,TRBV6-6
CASSLTRPSGANVLTF,TGTGCCAGCAGTTTAACCCGACCCTCTGGGGCCAACGTCCTGACTTTC,.,.,TRBJ2-6,TRBV28
CCVESGLGNIQYF,TGCTGCGTTGAATCGGGGCTAGGAAACATTCAGTACTTC,.,.,TRBJ2-4,TRBV29-1
CAISDMEGGTQYF,TGTGCCATCAGTGACATGGAGGGCGGGACGCAGTATTTT,.,.,TRBJ2-3,TRBV10-3
CASSSSGSGEGEGFF,TGTGCCAGCAGTTCTAGCGGGAGTGGGGAGGGTGAAGGGTTCTTC,TRBD2,.,TRBJ2-1,TRBV27
CASSLVAGGYGYTF,TGTGCCAGCAGCTTAGTGGCAGGGGGCTATGGCTACACCTTC,TRBD1,few,TRBJ1-2,TRBV7-2
CASSDPRDQPYEQYF,TGTGCCAGCAGCGACCCCCGGGACCAACCCTACGAGCAGTACTTC,.,many,TRBJ2-7,TRBV7-9
CSAPGDPGMQFF,TGCAGTGCACCCGGGGATCCGGGAATGCAGTTCTTC,.,.,TRBJ2-1,TRBV20-1
CASSGAPGQSNQPQHF,TGCGCCAGCAGCGGGGCACCGGGACAAAGCAATCAGCCCCAGCATTTT,.,.,TRBJ1-5,TRBV4-1
CSAPTRGSGANVLTF,TGCAGTGCTCCAACTCGGGGCTCTGGGGCCAACGTCCTGACTTTC,.,.,TRBJ2-6,TRBV20-1
CASSLDSGTQQFF,TGTGCCAGCAGCTTAGATAGCGGAACGCAGCAGTTCTTC,.,.,TRBJ2-1,TRBV7-6
CASSEGGALSTEAFF,TGCGCCAGCAGCGAGGGGGGGGCCCTAAGCACTGAAGCTTTCTTT,.,many,TRBJ1-1,TRBV5-1
CASSPSRATNEKLFF,TGTGCCAGCAGTCCCAGCAGAGCAACTAATGAAAAACTGTTTTTT,.,.,TRBJ1-4,TRBV6-1
CASSQAPGRRLAGIYNEQFF,TGTGCCAGCAGCCAGGCACCGGGACGGAGGTTAGCGGGAATCTACAATGAGCAGTTCTTC,TRBD2,.,TRBJ2-1,TRBV3-1
CAISETSGRVSSYNEQFF,TGTGCCATCAGTGAGACTAGCGGGAGAGTAAGCTCCTACAATGAGCAGTTCTTC,TRBD2,many,TRBJ2-1,TRBV10-3
CASSLIRNTEAFF,TGTGCCAGCAGCCTAATCAGGAACACTGAAGCTTTCTTT,.,few,TRBJ1-1,TRBV7-8
CAITQGRNEQFF,TGTGCCATCACGCAGGGTCGGAATGAGCAGTTCTTC,.,many,TRBJ2-1,TRBV10-3
CASSIRPGTTNYGYTF,TGTGCCAGTAGTATCCGACCCGGGACCACTAACTATGGCTACACCTTC,.,few,TRBJ1-2,TRBV19
CASSFGLAVHNEQFF,TGTGCCAGCAGCTTTGGACTAGCGGTTCACAATGAGCAGTTCTTC,TRBD2,few,TRBJ2-1,TRBV27
CSVATPSLF,TGCAGCGTTGCTACACCCTCTCTCTTC,.,.,TRBJ2-1,TRBV29-1
CSASTGSNQPQHF,TGCAGTGCTAGTACGGGGAGCAATCAGCCCCAGCATTTT,.,.,TRBJ1-5,TRBV20-1
CASSLVSGRSYEQYF,TGTGCCAGCAGTTTAGTCAGCGGGAGATCCTACGAGCAGTACTTC,TRBD2,once,TRBJ2-7,TRBV12-3/TRBV12-4
CASSLFRGTEAFF,TGTGCCAGCAGTTTATTTCGTGGCACTGAAGCTTTCTTT,.,.,TRBJ1-1,TRBV12-3/TRBV12-4
CASSGGERGNEQFF,TGTGCCAGCAGCGGCGGGGAGCGTGGCAATGAGCAGTTCTTC,.,few,TRBJ2-1,TRBV7-9
CASREGATQYF,TGTGCCAGCAGGGAAGGAGCCACGCAGTATTTT,.,few,TRBJ2-3,TRBV7-8
CASSSLSPMEKLFF,TGTGCCAGCAGCTCCCTATCCCCAATGGAAAAACTGTTTTTT,.,few,TRBJ1-4,TRBV7-9
CASSLSLVGANQPQHF,TGTGCCAGCAGCTTGAGCCTGGTCGGGGCCAATCAGCCCCAGCATTTT,.,few,TRBJ1-5,TRBV7-2
CASSRGGEAEQYF,TGTGCCAGCAGCCGGGGTGGGGAAGCCGAGCAGTACTTC,.,few,TRBJ2-7,TRBV7-3
CASSFGGAGQETQYF,TGCGCCAGCAGCTTCGGGGGCGCGGGGCAAGAGACCCAGTACTTC,.,many,TRBJ2-5,TRBV5-1
CASGDRVNEKLFF,TGTGCCAGCGGGGACAGGGTGAATGAAAAACTGTTTTTT,TRBD1,.,TRBJ1-4,TRBV27
CASSSIRGYNEQFF,TGTGCCAGCAGCTCGATCCGGGGCTACAATGAGCAGTTCTTC,.,.,TRBJ2-1,TRBV11-2
CSASLGSSGANVLTF,TGCAGTGCTAGTCTGGGGAGCTCTGGGGCCAACGTCCTGACTTTC,.,.,TRBJ2-6,TRBV20-1
CASSQDRILAKNIQYF,TGCGCCAGCAGCCAAGATCGTATACTAGCCAAAAACATTCAGTACTTC,.,.,TRBJ2-4,TRBV4-1
CASSRRRTGGESDTQYF,TGTGCCAGCAGTAGGCGCCGGACAGGGGGGGAGTCAGATACGCAGTATTTT,TRBD1,.,TRBJ2-3,TRBV12-3/TRBV12-4
CASRDGSSGNTIYF,TGCGCCAGCAGGGACGGAAGCTCTGGAAACACCATATATTTT,.,.,TRBJ1-3,TRBV10-2
CASTLAGRVETQYF,TGTGCCAGCACACTAGCGGGAAGAGTGGAGACCCAGTACTTC,TRBD2,.,TRBJ2-5,TRBV7-8
CASSLEPLRHRFDNEQFF,TGTGCCAGCAGCTTAGAACCCCTCCGGCACAGGTTTGACAATGAGCAGTTCTTC,.,.,TRBJ2-1,TRBV11-2
CASSYTELQETQYF,TGTGCCAGCAGTTACACCGAGTTACAAGAGACCCAGTACTTC,.,once,TRBJ2-5,TRBV6-5
CAISESLPGEQFF,TGTGCCATCAGTGAGTCGTTACCAGGGGAGCAGTTCTTC,.,many,TRBJ2-1,TRBV10-3
CASSLAVTPDGYTF,TGTGCCAGCAGCTTAGCGGTGACACCGGATGGCTACACCTTC,.,once,TRBJ1-2,TRBV7-9
CASSQEIPSGTPREQYF,TGCGCCAGCAGCCAAGAGATCCCTAGCGGGACTCCTCGGGAGCAGTACTTC,TRBD2,few,TRBJ2-7,TRBV4-1
CASSLRAPTGGNTIYF,TGTGCCAGCAGCTTACGGGCCCCGACAGGGGGAAACACCATATATTTT,TRBD1,few,TRBJ1-3,TRBV7-9